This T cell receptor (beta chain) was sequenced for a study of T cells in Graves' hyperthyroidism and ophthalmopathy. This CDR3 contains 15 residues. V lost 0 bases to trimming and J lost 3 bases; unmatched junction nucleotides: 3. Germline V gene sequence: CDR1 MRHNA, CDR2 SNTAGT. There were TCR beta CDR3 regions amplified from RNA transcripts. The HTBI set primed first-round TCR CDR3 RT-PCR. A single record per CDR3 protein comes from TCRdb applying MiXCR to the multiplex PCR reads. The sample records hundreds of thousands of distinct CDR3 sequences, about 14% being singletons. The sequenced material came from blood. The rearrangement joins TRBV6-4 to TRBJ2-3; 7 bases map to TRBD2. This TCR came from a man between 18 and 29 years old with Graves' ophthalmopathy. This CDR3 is CASSDSPGGTDTQYF. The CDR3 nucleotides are TGTGCCAGCAGTGACTCCCCGGGAGGAACAGATACGCAGTATTTT.